The following is a T cell receptor beta chain sequence with its context. Its matching antigen is unknown. Treatment reported: some 20 received Ad26.COV2.S at low or high dose, single or two shots; roughly five received placebo; per-sample allocation not given. After the first vaccine or placebo injection, samples were drawn on day 63. Wuhan-strain spike was delivered by a replication-incompetent Ad26 vector. The protocol was immunoSEQ multiplex PCR, while the TCRdb copy is restricted to in-frame clones and leaves out a portion. The sample includes over 400,000 clones, approximately 92% of them seen just once. Trimming stripped 6 bases from V and 5 bases from J, with 14 bases between. In germline, CDR1 is SNHLY, CDR2 FYNNEI. This CDR3 spans 13 amino acids. The entry originates in a study of Ad26.COV2.S vaccination and SARS-CoV-2 variants. Notes on the study in general: Substantial response breadth was reportedly seen for spike-specific CD8+ and CD4+ T cells after vaccination.

The TCR was taken from a person aged 18-60 years who received the Ad26.COV2.S COVID-19 vaccine or a placebo. This material consisted of peripheral blood, taken in a trial of Ad26.COV2.S vaccine versus placebo. This chain uses TRBV2 with TRBJ2-7, with D perhaps being TRBD1 or TRBD2 (7 bases each). In nucleotides, the CDR3 is TGTGCCAGCAGGGAGACAGGGAGGGACGAGCAGTACTTC. Translated: CASRETGRDEQYF.